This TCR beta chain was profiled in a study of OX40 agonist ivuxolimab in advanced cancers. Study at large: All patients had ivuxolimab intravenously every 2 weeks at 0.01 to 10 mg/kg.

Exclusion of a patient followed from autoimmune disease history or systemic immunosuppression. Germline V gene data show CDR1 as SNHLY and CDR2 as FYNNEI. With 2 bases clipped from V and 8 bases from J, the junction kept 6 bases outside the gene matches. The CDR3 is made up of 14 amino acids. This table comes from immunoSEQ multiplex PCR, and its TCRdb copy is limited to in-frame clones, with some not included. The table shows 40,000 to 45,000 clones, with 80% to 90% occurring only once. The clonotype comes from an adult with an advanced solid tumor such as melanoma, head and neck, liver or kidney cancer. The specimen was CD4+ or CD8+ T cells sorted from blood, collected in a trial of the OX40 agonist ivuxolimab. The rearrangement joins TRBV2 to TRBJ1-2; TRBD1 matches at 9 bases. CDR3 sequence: CASSERDRDIGYTF. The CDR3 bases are TGTGCCAGCAGTGAACGGGACAGGGACATCGGCTACACCTTC.